This T cell receptor beta chain was recorded in a study of siplizumab effects on memory and regulatory T cells (dated by TCRdb to between 2017 and 2020). Regarding the research as a whole: The effect of the anti-CD2 antibody siplizumab on alloreactive T-cell subsets was examined in allogeneic mixed lymphocyte reactions constructed from human PBMCs. Paper-wide results and their limitations: Sequences below about 10^-5 frequency were poorly captured, so only a minor fraction of alloreactive clones could be mapped to unstimulated subsets. Compared with memory T cells, unstimulated naive T cells appeared more diverse, and naive cells seemed to make a substantial contribution to the alloresponse. About 80-96% of proliferating CD4+ or CD8+ clones could not be given a naive or memory phenotype. Whether proliferating Tregs from siplizumab cultures actually had suppressive function was not functionally confirmed. In reactions with siplizumab, an average of approximately 69% of mappable alloreactive CD4+ clones were Treg-derived, compared with around 30% in control reactions. The cumulative frequency of alloreactive sequences traceable to unstimulated CD4+ memory T cells was significantly reduced by siplizumab.

On this clone: Its antigen is unknown. No base-level quality is on record; no much larger clone is a single base apart.

Additional sequencing covered unstimulated subsets from three donor pairs, namely CD8+ effector memory, CD4+ naive, CD8+ TEMRA, CD4+ memory and CD8+ naive. TCRbeta CDR3 sequencing was performed on sorted unstimulated T cells and on proliferating T cells recovered from mixed lymphocyte reactions. Fresh whole blood from some eleven HLA-typed healthy donors was used to isolate PBMCs. Libraries were prepared through the immunoSEQ multiplex PCR assay. The deep sequencing platform assayed about 10^5 TCR templates per sample. Genomic DNA extracted from sorted T cells was the material used for TCRbeta CDR3 sequencing. The published analysis was carried out like this. The R programming language was used for clonal analysis of TCRbeta CDR3 data. Alloreactive CD4+ and CD8+ clones were defined by comparing unstimulated samples with post-reaction CFSE-low samples. Regulatory or non-regulatory origin was assigned to alloreactive CD4+ clones by matching of sequences to sorted unstimulated Treg and non-Treg repertoires. Imported from immuneACCESS, the table was reduced by TCRdb to in-frame sequences with V and J called. These copies leave out some clones; in studies compared against another copy, an unresolved V gene accounts for under half, and the cause of the remainder is not known. V and J calls and clone size are as listed in that table; D and trimming were resolved from the DNA. The sample data list tens of thousands of clones, and nearly 98% of these were observed just once. The top ten constitute around 0.6% of the sample.

Including cysteine and phenylalanine, the CDR3 has 14 amino acids. The entry retains the CDR3 DNA only, 42 bases that are in frame from base 1. CDR1 is given as KGHSH and CDR2 as LQKENI, both from the germline V gene. Germline trimming: 3 bases from V, 4 bases from J; junction bases outside gene matches: 2. The chain employs TRBV18 and TRBJ1-4; TRBD1 agrees with 7 junctional bases. This TCR derives from a human donor in good health. Material for sequencing was naive CD4+ T cells sorted from blood. The cell subset or site label, read with the paper, signifies: unstimulated naive T cells. The base sequence is TGTGCCAGCTCACCGGGGACAGTTAATGAAAAACTGTTTTTT. It translates as CASSPGTVNEKLFF.